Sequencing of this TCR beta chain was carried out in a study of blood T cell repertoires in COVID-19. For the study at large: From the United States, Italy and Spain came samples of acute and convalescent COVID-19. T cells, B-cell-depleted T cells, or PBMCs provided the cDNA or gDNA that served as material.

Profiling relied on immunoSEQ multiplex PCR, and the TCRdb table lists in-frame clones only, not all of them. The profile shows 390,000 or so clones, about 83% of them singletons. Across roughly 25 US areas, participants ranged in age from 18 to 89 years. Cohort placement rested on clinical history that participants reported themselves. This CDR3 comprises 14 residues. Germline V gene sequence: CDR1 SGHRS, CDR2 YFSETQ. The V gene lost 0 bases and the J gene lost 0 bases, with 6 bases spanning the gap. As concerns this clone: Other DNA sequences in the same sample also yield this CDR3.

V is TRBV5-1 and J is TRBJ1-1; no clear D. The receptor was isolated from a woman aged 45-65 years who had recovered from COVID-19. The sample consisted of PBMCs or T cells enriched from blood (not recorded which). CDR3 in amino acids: CASSLDSLNTEAFF. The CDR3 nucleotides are TGCGCCAGCAGCTTGGACAGCCTGAACACTGAAGCTTTCTTT. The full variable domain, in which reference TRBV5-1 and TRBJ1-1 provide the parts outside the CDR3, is KAGVTQTPRYLIKTRGQQVTLSCSPISGHRSVSWYQQTPGQGLQFLFEYFSETQRNKGNFPGRFSGRQFSNSRSEMNVSTLELGDSALYLCASSLDSLNTEAFFGQGTRLTVV.